This T cell receptor beta chain was captured in a study of cytomegalovirus exposure and HLA in healthy donors. Trimming pared 4 bases from V and 7 bases from J, leaving 23 bases between. CDR1 and CDR2 (germline): MNHEY, SMNVEV (reference sequence). The CDR3 has 16 amino acids. Sequencing was performed with immunoSEQ multiplex PCR; in TCRdb, only in-frame clones are kept and a portion is missing. The sample carries roughly 220,000 clones, around nine tenths recorded once. This clone was found once. This chain joins TRBV27 and TRBJ2-7, with TRBD2 as a possible D gene (5 bases). The TCR comes from a woman aged 18-29 years in good health and CMV-seronegative. The sample comprised PBMCs. The DNA for the CDR3 is TGTGCCAGCAGTTCCCTCTCGCCTAGCCGGAGGATGGAGCAGTACTTC. Encoded protein: CASSSLSPSRRMEQYF.